This is a list of T cell receptor beta chains from one sample in a study of control samples from healthy donors and cancer patients. Clones were read by immunoSEQ multiplex PCR, and TCRdb kept only the in-frame ones, dropping some. The data show about 22,000 clones, roughly 83% seen once. The specimen was PBMCs. The receptors stem from a man aged 60 to 69 with head and neck cancer. CDR3s include the opening cysteine and the closing phenylalanine or tryptophan. Each record gives: D gene, V gene, J gene, clone size, CDR3 DNA, CDR3 protein. D genes are given only for firm matches. Clone size is shown for a subset of rows, as once, few, many or a class of expanded clone.

>TRBD1|TRBV18|TRBJ1-5|few
TGTGCCAGCTCACCAAGGGACAGGGTAAGCAATCAGCCCCAGCATTTT
CASSPRDRVSNQPQHF
>NA|TRBV10-3|TRBJ2-5|NA
TGTGCCATCAGCGACCCGATCCAAGAGACCCAGTACTTC
CAISDPIQETQYF
>NA|TRBV27|TRBJ2-3|NA
TGTGCCAGCAGCCCCCTAGAAACAGATACGCAGTATTTT
CASSPLETDTQYF
>NA|TRBV9|TRBJ1-5|few
TGTGCCAGCAGCGTAGGCGTTGGCAATCAGCCCCAGCATTTT
CASSVGVGNQPQHF
>NA|TRBV3-1/TRBV3-2|TRBJ1-1|NA
TGTGCCAGCAACGGTGATCCAAACACTGAAGCTTTCTTT
CASNGDPNTEAFF
>TRBD1|TRBV5-1|TRBJ1-6|once
TGCGCCAGCAGGGGACAGGAAAGTAGTTCGTATTCACCCCTCCACTTT
CASRGQESSSYSPLHF
>TRBD1|TRBV19|TRBJ1-2|NA
TGTGCCAGTAGTCGAACAGGGGAAAGGGGCTATGGCTACACCTTC
CASSRTGERGYGYTF
>NA|TRBV2|TRBJ2-2|NA
TGTGCCAGCAGTCCGACAGTAAACACCGGGGAGCTGTTTTTT
CASSPTVNTGELFF
>NA|TRBV4-1|TRBJ2-5|NA
TGCGCCAGCAGCCAGGAAGGACAGGCGGGACAAGAGACCCAGTACTTC
CASSQEGQAGQETQYF
>TRBD1|TRBV23-1|TRBJ2-2|NA
TGCGCCAGCAGTCAAACCGAGGACAGGCCCAACACCGGGGAGCTGTTTTTT
CASSQTEDRPNTGELFF
>NA|TRBV6-5|TRBJ2-2|NA
TGTGCCAGCAGTTACTCTGTCGTCGGGGAGCTGTTTTTT
CASSYSVVGELFF
>NA|TRBV24-1|TRBJ2-2|NA
TGTGCCACCAGTGACCCGGACAGAGGGGAGCTGTTTTTT
CATSDPDRGELFF
>NA|TRBV19|TRBJ1-1|NA
TGTGCCAGTAGTAAGGGCGACACTGAAGCTTTCTTT
CASSKGDTEAFF
>TRBD1|TRBV4-1|TRBJ2-7|NA
TGCGCCAGCAGCCTTCAGACAGGGACCTACGAGCAGTACTTC
CASSLQTGTYEQYF
>NA|TRBV5-1|TRBJ2-3|NA
TGCGCCAGCAGCTTGGTGGGGATGCGCACTAGCACAGATACGCAGTATTTT
CASSLVGMRTSTDTQYF
>NA|TRBV5-1|TRBJ2-3|NA
TGCGCCAGCAGCTTGGGCAGGGTGGAAGATACGCAGTATTTT
CASSLGRVEDTQYF
>TRBD1|TRBV10-2|TRBJ1-1|once
TGCGCCACCCAGTTCCGATTTCGGACACAGGGGGCAGAGGTGGGTGAAGCTTTCTTT
CATQFRFRTQGAEVGEAFF
>NA|TRBV6-6|TRBJ1-3|NA
TGTGCCAGCCGTTCCCTCTCTGGAAACACCATATATTTT
CASRSLSGNTIYF
>NA|TRBV27|TRBJ2-7|NA
TGTGCCAGCAGTCGCTCCCCTCCAGGGTACGAGCAGTACTTC
CASSRSPPGYEQYF
>NA|TRBV14|TRBJ2-3|NA
TGTGCCAGCAGCCCATTAACTACAGGGTTTCGTACAGATACGCAGTATTTT
CASSPLTTGFRTDTQYF
>NA|TRBV11-2|TRBJ2-7|once
TGTGCCAGCAGCTCCTCGGGTCGGCAGTACTTC
CASSSSGRQYF
>TRBD1|TRBV11-2|TRBJ1-2|NA
TGTGCCAGCAGCGCCCCCCGGGACAGGGGACAGTGG
CASSAPRDRGQW
>TRBD2|TRBV7-2|TRBJ2-3|NA
TGTGCCAGCAGCTTAGGCCTAGCGGGGCCCACCACAGATACGCAGTATTTT
CASSLGLAGPTTDTQYF
>TRBD2|TRBV5-4|TRBJ2-1|NA
TGTGCCAGCAGCTTGCTCGGGGGGGGACTTTACAATGAGCAGTTCTTC
CASSLLGGGLYNEQFF
>NA|TRBV27|TRBJ2-3|few
TGTGCCAGCAGTTTAATCGGGGGTACCCTCACGGATACGCAGTATTTT
CASSLIGGTLTDTQYF
>NA|TRBV6-2/TRBV6-3|TRBJ1-5|NA
TGTGCCAGCAGTGACCAAAGAGGGGAGGGCAATCAGCCCCAGCATTTT
CASSDQRGEGNQPQHF
>TRBD2|TRBV24-1|TRBJ2-3|NA
TGTGCCACCAGTGACCCCGGGACTAGCGGGAGTACAGATACGCAGTATTTT
CATSDPGTSGSTDTQYF
>NA|TRBV19|TRBJ1-4|NA
TGTGCCAGTAGTATGCGACAGACTGAAAAACTGTTTTTT
CASSMRQTEKLFF
>NA|TRBV29-1|TRBJ2-4|NA
TGCAGCGGCAGGGCTGGAAGCCAAAACATTCAGTACTTC
CSGRAGSQNIQYF
>NA|TRBV27|TRBJ2-5|NA
TGTGCCAGCAGTCCAAGGGATAAGGAGACCCAGTACTTC
CASSPRDKETQYF
>TRBD1|TRBV29-1|TRBJ2-1|NA
TGCAGCGTACGGACAGGGGTGGGTGAGCAGTTCTTC
CSVRTGVGEQFF
>NA|TRBV5-4|TRBJ1-1|NA
TGTGCCAGCAGCTTGGACCCCGGGAGTAACACTGAAGCTTTCTTT
CASSLDPGSNTEAFF
>NA|TRBV11-3|TRBJ2-4|once
TGTGCCAGCTCGGACGCACGCCTTTCCAAAAACATTCAGTACTTC
CASSDARLSKNIQYF
>TRBD2|TRBV6-1|TRBJ2-7|few
TGTGCCAGCAGTAAAGGACTAGCGGGAGAGTTCTACGAGCAGTACTTC
CASSKGLAGEFYEQYF
>NA|TRBV7-9|TRBJ2-7|once
TGTGCCAGCAGCCAAGGATTGAACTACGAGCAGTACTTC
CASSQGLNYEQYF
>NA|TRBV5-4|TRBJ1-1|NA
TGTGCCAGCAGCCGAGGAGGTTTAGGGTCGAACACTGAAGCTTTCTTT
CASSRGGLGSNTEAFF
>NA|TRBV28|TRBJ2-5|NA
TGTGCCAGCAGTTTATCCGGTAGAGAGACCCAGTACTTC
CASSLSGRETQYF
>NA|TRBV18|TRBJ1-4|once
TGTGCCAGCTCATCCCCTACAACTAATGAAAAACTGTTTTTT
CASSSPTTNEKLFF
>NA|TRBV27|TRBJ2-3|NA
TGTGCCAGCAGAAGGGGTTACCCCAGCACAGATACGCAGTATTTT
CASRRGYPSTDTQYF
>NA|TRBV11-2|TRBJ1-5|NA
TGTGCCAGCAGCACAACCGCCAGGCCCAATCAGCCCCAGCATTTT
CASSTTARPNQPQHF
>TRBD1|TRBV9|TRBJ2-7|NA
TGTGCCAGCAGTGACAGGGGCGATCCCTACGAGCAGTACTTC
CASSDRGDPYEQYF
>NA|TRBV6-1|TRBJ1-5|few
TGTGCCAGCAGTGAACAGGGTTTGCCCCAGCATTTT
CASSEQGLPQHF
>TRBD2|TRBV7-8|TRBJ2-7|NA
TGTGCCAGCAGCCCCAACCCCGGACTAGACCACGAGCAGTACTTC
CASSPNPGLDHEQYF
>NA|TRBV6-5|TRBJ1-6|NA
TGTGCCAGCTCCTCCGGGACTAAAAATTCACCCCTCCACTTT
CASSSGTKNSPLHF
>NA|TRBV6-6|TRBJ1-1|NA
TGTGCCAGCAGTTCTCGACCGGGGGAGGGCACTGAAGCTTTCTTT
CASSSRPGEGTEAFF
>NA|TRBV7-2|TRBJ2-3|NA
TGTGCCAGCAGCCGTGGACAGTTTAGCACAGATACGCAGTATTTT
CASSRGQFSTDTQYF
>NA|TRBV28|TRBJ1-1|NA
TGTGCCAGCAGTTTCGCTCGGACGAACACTGAAGCTTTCTTT
CASSFARTNTEAFF
>NA|TRBV12-3/TRBV12-4|TRBJ1-2|NA
TGTGCCAGCGGAGTTTACGAGTTAACAGGCTACACCTTC
CASGVYELTGYTF
>NA|TRBV9|TRBJ1-2|NA
TGTGCCAGCAGCGTAGTCGGGGGTCCCTATGGCTACACCTTC
CASSVVGGPYGYTF
>TRBD2|TRBV2|TRBJ2-1|NA
TGTGCCAGCAGCCCCGGACTAGCGGGAGGGCGAAATGAGCAGTTCTTC
CASSPGLAGGRNEQFF
>NA|TRBV3-1/TRBV3-2|TRBJ1-1|NA
TGTGCCAGCAGCCAAGAGTCCCTTTTTCTACCGTACACTGAAGCTTTCTTT
CASSQESLFLPYTEAFF
>TRBD1|TRBV3-1/TRBV3-2|TRBJ2-5|NA
TGTGCCAGCAGGTATACGGGACAGGCCCAGGAGGAGACCCAGTACTTC
CASRYTGQAQEETQYF
>NA|TRBV29-1|TRBJ1-2|NA
TGCAGCGTTGAAGGGCAGGGGATCTGGAACTATGGCTACACCTTC
CSVEGQGIWNYGYTF
>NA|TRBV3-1/TRBV3-2|TRBJ1-5|NA
TGTGCCAGCAGCCAAGGCCGGTATAGCAATCAGCCCCAGCATTTT
CASSQGRYSNQPQHF
>TRBD1|TRBV5-1|TRBJ2-2|NA
TGCGCCAGCAAGCAGGGGGCAGGCACCGGGGAGCTGTTTTTT
CASKQGAGTGELFF
>NA|TRBV6-6|TRBJ2-1|NA
TGTGCCAGCAGTTCCTTCAAATACAATGAGCAGTTCTTC
CASSSFKYNEQFF
>NA|TRBV4-1|TRBJ1-5|NA
TGCGCCAGCAGCGAACGGACGGGGAATCAGCCCCAGCATTTT
CASSERTGNQPQHF
>NA|TRBV5-6|TRBJ1-2|few
TGTGCCAGCAGCAAAAAAATAACAGGGATCACGCGCTACACCTTC
CASSKKITGITRYTF
>TRBD1|TRBV6-5|TRBJ2-7|few
TGTGCCAGCATTCTGGACAGGACCGGGAAGAGACAGCAGTACTTC
CASILDRTGKRQQYF
>NA|TRBV23-1|TRBJ2-7|NA
TGCGCCAGCAGTCAACCCTCTCCGCTTTGGCAGGCCACCTCCTACGAGCAGTACTTC
CASSQPSPLWQATSYEQYF